The source of this T cell receptor beta chain is a study of shared clonotypes between healthy human individuals. Nashville, Tennessee was home to all donors, each a Caucasian adult. Whole-study results and caveats: Sequencing depth was a factor that was expected to affect clonotype sharing among donors.

DNA input for the unsorted PBMC replicate PCRs was around 0.3 ug, some 29,000 T cell genomes. TCRdb's copy holds only in-frame clones and misses some; the assay was immunoSEQ multiplex PCR. This sample has about 490,000 clones, with approximately 82% found just once. V was trimmed by 4 bases and J by 11 bases, leaving 18 bases between them. Germline loops: CDR1 MNHEY, CDR2 SVGAGI. The CDR3 extends over 14 amino acids. As concerns this clone: The target antigen is unknown.

Source material: PBMCs. This sequence originates from a woman in her thirties or forties in good health. Some clones in this sample may be carry-over from other donors' samples. The gene calls are TRBV6-5 and TRBJ2-1; D uncertain. The CDR3 region is CASSWARDEMKQFF. The CDR3, as DNA: TGTGCCAGCAGTTGGGCTAGGGATGAAATGAAGCAGTTCTTC.